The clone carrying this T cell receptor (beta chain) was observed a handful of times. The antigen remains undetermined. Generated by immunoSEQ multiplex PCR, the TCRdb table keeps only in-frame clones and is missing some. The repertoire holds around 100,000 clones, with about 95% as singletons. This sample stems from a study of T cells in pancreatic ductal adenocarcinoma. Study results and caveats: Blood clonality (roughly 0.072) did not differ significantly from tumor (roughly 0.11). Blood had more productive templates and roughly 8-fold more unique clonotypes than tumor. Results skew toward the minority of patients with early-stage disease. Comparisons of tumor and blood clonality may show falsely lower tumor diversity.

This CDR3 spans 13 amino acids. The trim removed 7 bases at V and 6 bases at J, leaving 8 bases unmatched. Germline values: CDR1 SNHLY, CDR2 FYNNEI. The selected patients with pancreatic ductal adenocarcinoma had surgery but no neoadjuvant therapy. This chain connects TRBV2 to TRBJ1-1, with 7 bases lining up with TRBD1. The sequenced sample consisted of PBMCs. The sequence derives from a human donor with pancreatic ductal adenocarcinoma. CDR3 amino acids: CASTGQAQPEAFF. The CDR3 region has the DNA TGTGCCAGCACAGGACAGGCCCAGCCTGAAGCTTTCTTT.